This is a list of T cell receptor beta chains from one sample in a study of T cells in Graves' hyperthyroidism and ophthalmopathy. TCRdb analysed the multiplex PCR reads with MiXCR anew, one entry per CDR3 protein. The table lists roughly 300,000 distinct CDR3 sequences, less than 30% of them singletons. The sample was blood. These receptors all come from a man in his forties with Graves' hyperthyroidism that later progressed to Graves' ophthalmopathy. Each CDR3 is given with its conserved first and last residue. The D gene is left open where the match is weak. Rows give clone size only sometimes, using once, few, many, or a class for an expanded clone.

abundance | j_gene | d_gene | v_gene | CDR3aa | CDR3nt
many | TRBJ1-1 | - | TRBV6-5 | CASSYSRQPGTEAFF | TGTGCCAGCAGTTACTCGAGACAGCCGGGCACTGAAGCTTTCTTT
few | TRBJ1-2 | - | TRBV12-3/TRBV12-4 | CASSLPAPGAHGYTF | TGTGCCAGCAGTTTACCCGCCCCGGGGGCCCATGGCTACACCTTC
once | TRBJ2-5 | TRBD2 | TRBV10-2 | CASSESQWGGETQYF | TGCGCCAGCAGTGAGTCACAGTGGGGAGGGGAGACCCAGTACTTC
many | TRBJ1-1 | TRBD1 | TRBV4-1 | CASSHTDRGAEAFF | TGCGCCAGCAGCCATACCGACAGGGGCGCTGAAGCTTTCTTT
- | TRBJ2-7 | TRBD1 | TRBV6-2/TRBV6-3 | CASSYSSDRASYEQYF | TGTGCCAGCAGTTACAGTTCGGACAGGGCCTCCTACGAGCAGTACTTC
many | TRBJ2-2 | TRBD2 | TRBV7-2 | CASSLGLAGVPGELFF | TGTGCCAGCAGCTTAGGGCTAGCGGGAGTCCCCGGGGAGCTGTTTTTT
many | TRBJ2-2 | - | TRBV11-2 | CASSLVKKYTGELFF | TGTGCCAGCAGCTTAGTGAAGAAATACACCGGGGAGCTGTTTTTT
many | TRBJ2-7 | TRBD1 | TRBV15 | CATSQARDRGYEQYF | TGTGCCACCAGCCAAGCACGGGACAGGGGCTACGAGCAGTACTTC
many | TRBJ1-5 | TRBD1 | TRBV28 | CASSLTGDGQPQHF | TGTGCCAGCAGTTTAACAGGGGATGGTCAGCCCCAGCATTTT
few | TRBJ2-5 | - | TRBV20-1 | CSANSGQETQYF | TGCAGTGCCAATAGCGGTCAAGAGACCCAGTACTTC
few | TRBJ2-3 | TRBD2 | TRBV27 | CASSLSASGRAGADTQYF | TGTGCCAGCAGTTTATCGGCTAGCGGGAGGGCCGGGGCAGATACGCAGTATTTT
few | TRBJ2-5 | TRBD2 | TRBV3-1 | CASSQGRRGGRETQYF | TGTGCCAGCAGCCAAGGACGGCGGGGAGGGCGAGAGACCCAGTACTTC
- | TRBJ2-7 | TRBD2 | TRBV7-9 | CASTLGTSSPYEQYF | TGTGCCAGCACCCTAGGGACTAGCAGCCCCTACGAGCAGTACTTC
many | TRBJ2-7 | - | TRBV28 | CASSIQENYEQYF | TGTGCCAGCAGTATTCAGGAAAACTACGAGCAGTACTTC
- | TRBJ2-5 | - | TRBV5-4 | CASSLFAGAQETQYF | TGTGCCAGCAGCTTGTTTGCGGGCGCCCAAGAGACCCAGTACTTC
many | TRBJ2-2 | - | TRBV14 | CASSQDRNRELFF | TGTGCCAGCAGCCAAGATCGAAATCGGGAGCTGTTTTTT
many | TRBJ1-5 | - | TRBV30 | CAWSRARQPQHF | TGTGCCTGGAGCAGGGCTCGGCAGCCCCAGCATTTT
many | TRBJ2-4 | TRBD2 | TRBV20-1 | CSAPLGTSGPQNIQYF | TGCAGTGCACCCCTCGGGACTAGCGGACCCCAAAACATTCAGTACTTC
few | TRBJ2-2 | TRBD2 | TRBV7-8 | CASSYLAGGLIPGELFF | TGTGCCAGCAGCTACTTAGCGGGAGGGCTCATTCCCGGGGAGCTGTTTTTT
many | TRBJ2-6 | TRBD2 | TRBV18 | CASSQTSGGSGANVLTF | TGTGCCAGCTCGCAAACTAGCGGAGGCTCTGGGGCCAACGTCCTGACTTTC
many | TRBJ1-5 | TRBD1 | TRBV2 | CARGQGNQPQHF | TGTGCCAGAGGACAGGGCAATCAGCCCCAGCATTTT
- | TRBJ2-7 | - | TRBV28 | CASTRQFPEQYF | TGTGCCAGCACTCGACAGTTTCCCGAGCAGTACTTC
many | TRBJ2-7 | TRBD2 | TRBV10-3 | CAITQGLAGTYEQYF | TGTGCCATCACCCAAGGACTAGCGGGTACCTACGAGCAGTACTTC
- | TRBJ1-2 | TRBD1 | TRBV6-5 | CASSYVSGAGGTGGYTF | TGTGCCAGCAGTTACGTCTCAGGGGCAGGGGGTACTGGCGGCTACACCTTC